This record concerns one T cell receptor beta chain sequence. The ends were cut back, 4 bases at V and 4 bases at J, with 10 bases in the middle. This CDR3 is 14 amino acids long. The germline gives CDR1 LGHDT, CDR2 YNNKEL (reference sequence). What was amplified from RNA transcripts were TCR beta CDR3 regions. An initial round of RT-PCR targeting the TCR CDR3 relied on the HTBI primer set. Via MiXCR, TCRdb re-called the multiplex PCR reads, giving one row per CDR3 protein. The sample has around 580,000 distinct CDR3 sequences, about half seen once. This entry belongs to a study of T cells in Graves' hyperthyroidism and ophthalmopathy.

Input material: peripheral blood or thyroid tissue (not recorded which). The TCR was taken from a woman between 18 and 29 years old with Graves' hyperthyroidism. This rearrangement joins TRBV3-1 to TRBJ2-2; weak D call: TRBD1 (5 bases). CDR3 loop: CASSPLQGTGELFF. The CDR3 region has the DNA TGTGCCAGCAGCCCACTCCAGGGCACCGGGGAGCTGTTTTTT.